This is a list of T cell receptor beta chains from one sample in a study of blood T cell repertoires in COVID-19. Here immunoSEQ multiplex PCR was the method, and the copy in TCRdb shows in-frame clones only, minus some. The sample yields under 300,000 clones, about nine tenths seen once. What was sequenced was peripheral blood. The source is a woman aged 40-49 years who had recovered from COVID-19. CDR3s include the opening cysteine and the closing phenylalanine or tryptophan. D genes are given only for firm matches. Clone size is not always given. Where it is, it says once, few, many or a class for expanded clones.

abundance | j_gene | d_gene | v_gene | CDR3nt | CDR3aa
NA | TRBJ2-1 | TRBD1 | TRBV20-1 | TGCAGTGCTAGTGGGACAGGGGGTAACAAGCAGTTCTTC | CSASGTGGNKQFF
NA | TRBJ2-1 | TRBD2 | TRBV2 | TGTGCCAGCAGTGTGGGTAGCGGGAGTGGTAATGAGCAGTTCTTC | CASSVGSGSGNEQFF
NA | TRBJ2-7 | NA | TRBV5-4 | TGTGCCAGCAGCTTGCGGGACTCCTACGAGCAGTACTTC | CASSLRDSYEQYF
NA | TRBJ1-3 | NA | TRBV7-8 | TGTGCCAGCAACGCGGGGAGCTCTGGAAACACCATATATTTT | CASNAGSSGNTIYF
NA | TRBJ1-2 | NA | TRBV2 | TGTGCCAGCAGTGAAAACGAACAGTCCTTTTCCTCCTATGGCTACACCTTC | CASSENEQSFSSYGYTF
NA | TRBJ2-3 | TRBD2 | TRBV15 | TGTGCCACCAGAGGGCTAGCGGGAGGCACAGATACGCAGTATTTT | CATRGLAGGTDTQYF
NA | TRBJ2-5 | TRBD1 | TRBV19 | TGTGCCAGTAGTATTAGCCGGACAGGTAAAGAGACCCAGTACTTC | CASSISRTGKETQYF
NA | TRBJ2-1 | TRBD2 | TRBV5-6 | TGTGCCAGCAGCGCCACCCTGTGGCGGGAGGGTCCCAATGAGCAGTTCTTC | CASSATLWREGPNEQFF
NA | TRBJ1-6 | NA | TRBV25-1 | TGTGCCAGCAGCGGGGGGGCGGTATCACCCCTCCACTTT | CASSGGAVSPLHF
NA | TRBJ2-7 | NA | TRBV21-1 | TGTGCCAGCAGCACTAGCGGGGATCTCTACGAGCAGTACTTC | CASSTSGDLYEQYF
NA | TRBJ1-2 | NA | TRBV5-1 | TGCGCCAGCAGCCCGGGACAACCAGAAGATGGCTACACCTTC | CASSPGQPEDGYTF
NA | TRBJ1-4 | NA | TRBV7-9 | TGTGCCAGCAGCTTAGCGCTTGGTCACAGGGCTTCTAATGAAAAACTGTTTTTT | CASSLALGHRASNEKLFF
NA | TRBJ1-4 | TRBD1 | TRBV3-1/TRBV3-2 | TGTGCCAGCAGCCAAGCAAACAGGGGAGCAACTAATGAAAAACTGTTTTTT | CASSQANRGATNEKLFF
few | TRBJ1-5 | TRBD1 | TRBV6-1 | TGTGCCAGCAGTGCCCCTGGGACAGGGGTGCATCAGCCCCAGCATTTT | CASSAPGTGVHQPQHF
NA | TRBJ2-7 | TRBD2 | TRBV15 | TGTGCCACCAGCAGAGAGCGGGAGTCCTACGAGCAGTACTTC | CATSRERESYEQYF
NA | TRBJ2-3 | NA | TRBV6-5 | TGTGCCAGCAGTTCCCTCCCAGGTCCCCCCGATACGCAGTATTTT | CASSSLPGPPDTQYF
NA | TRBJ2-1 | NA | TRBV21-1 | TGTGCCAGCAGCAAAGCGGTGCGCTGCGAGCAGTTCTTC | CASSKAVRCEQFF
NA | TRBJ2-5 | NA | TRBV5-3 | TGTGCCAGAAGCTTGCTACTAGGGTCACAAGAGACCCAGTACTTC | CARSLLLGSQETQYF
NA | TRBJ2-1 | TRBD2 | TRBV27 | TGTGCCAGCAGTTTAGCGGGAGGTAATGAGCAGTTCTTC | CASSLAGGNEQFF
NA | TRBJ2-2 | TRBD1 | TRBV12-3/TRBV12-4 | TGTGCCAGCAGAAGGGGGCCGGAGGAGCTGTTTTTT | CASRRGPEELFF